Many counts were recorded for the clone carrying this T cell receptor beta chain. What it binds is not known. This sample is drawn from a study of T cells in Graves' hyperthyroidism and ophthalmopathy. Study-wide context: The authors collected peripheral blood at initial diagnosis, before any treatment.

Absent ophthalmopathy progression within 18 months defined stable Graves' hyperthyroidism. The diagnostic basis comprised clinical symptoms, serum thyroxine and TRAb, thyroid ultrasound and orbital computed tomography. TCR beta CDR3 region amplification was performed from RNA transcripts. RT-PCR in the first round (using the HTBI primer set) targeted the TCR CDR3. TCRdb called the multiplex PCR reads again in MiXCR, with one record for every CDR3 protein. The data show some 180,000 distinct CDR3 sequences, about 17% seen once. General study results and limits: Stable hyperthyroidism was told apart from ophthalmopathy by a model built on 13 V-J features.

The sample was blood. This receptor was identified in a woman between 45 and 60 years old with Graves' hyperthyroidism.

DNA for the CDR3: TGTGCCAGCAGCGTAGAGCTAGCGGGGGGCCGAAGGAAGCTGTTTTTT. The encoded protein is CASSVELAGGRRKLFF. J is TRBJ2-2 and V is TRBV9, with TRBD2 matching 11 bases. The germline V gene has CDR1 SGDLS and CDR2 YYNGEE. The CDR3 loop spans 16 amino acids. The V and J ends lost 0 bases and 12 bases, in that order; junction bases with no gene match: 10. Full variable domain (missing parts from reference TRBV9 and TRBJ2-2): DSGVTQTPKHLITATGQRVTLRCSPRSGDLSVYWYQQSLDQGLQFLIQYYNGEERAKGNILERFSAQQFPDLHSELNLSSLELGDSALYFCASSVELAGGRRKLFFGEGSRLTVL.